The 16 T cell receptor beta chains reported below all come from one sample, sequenced in a study of CD8+ T cells in alopecia areata. Extraction of RNA preceded its reverse transcription into cDNA, which served as the sequencing template. Using immunoSEQ multiplex PCR, the repertoire was profiled, and TCRdb retains in-frame clones only, with some absent. In the table there are 180,000 or so clones, over 45% of which are singletons. The treatment: oral pan-JAK inhibitor, 5-10 mg twice daily. This sample comprised CD4+ T cells sorted from blood, obtained at week 24, from a patient treated with tofacitinib. These receptors were collected from a human donor with alopecia areata.

The chain is built from TRBV4-2 and TRBJ2-6; D gene uncertain. Germline values: CDR1 LGHNA, CDR2 YNFKEQ. V lost 1 base, J lost 0 bases, and 7 bases lay in between. This CDR3 spans 16 amino acids. In DNA form, the CDR3 reads TGTGCCAGCAGCCAAGGGTGGGCCTCTGGGGCCAACGTCCTGACTTTC. Residues: CASSQGWASGANVLTF.

This clone came up a few times. The chain combines TRBV23-1 with TRBJ2-4, with TRBD2 matching 11 bases. TRBV23-1 is identified as an open reading frame with a role that is uncertain. The J segment lost 0 bases and the V segment lost 5 bases, leaving 6 bases of the junction unmatched. The CDR3 contains 17 residues. The CDR3 DNA reads TGCGCCAGCAGTATCACTAGCGGGGGTCTAGCCAAAAACATTCAGTACTTC. This encodes CASSITSGGLAKNIQYF.

This clone was detected only a few times. The chain carries TRBV6-5 and TRBJ1-2; 7 bases fit TRBD1. V lost 5 bases to trimming and J lost 4 bases; unmatched junction nucleotides: 7. Per germline, CDR1 MNHEY and CDR2 SVGAGI. The CDR3 runs 14 residues. The CDR3 region is CASSTDRAFYGYTF. The CDR3 DNA is TGTGCCAGCAGTACCGACAGGGCTTTCTATGGCTACACCTTC.

This clone appeared a few times. The V gene is TRBV5-1, the J gene TRBJ1-1; D is unresolved. Trimming shortened V by 4 bases and J by 0 bases, and 13 bases separated the two germline ends. The germline CDR1 and CDR2 sequences are SGHRS and YFSETQ. The CDR3 contains 15 residues. CDR3 DNA: TGCGCCAGCAGCACCGATCAGACCGTGAACACTGAAGCTTTCTTT. Translation gives CASSTDQTVNTEAFF.

The chain carries TRBV4-3 and TRBJ2-5, with 9 nucleotides matching TRBD2. The CDR3 contains 14 residues. Germline trimming cut 0 bases from V and 4 bases from J; bases unmatched to any gene: 0. Per the germline V gene, CDR1 is LGHNA and CDR2 is YSLEER. CDR3 in amino acids: CASSQERGGETQYF. The CDR3 nucleotides are TGCGCCAGCAGCCAAGAGCGGGGGGGAGAGACCCAGTACTTC.

As DNA, the CDR3 is TGTGCCAGCAGCTTCCTCGGGACTAACCAAGAGACCCAGTACTTC. Translation: CASSFLGTNQETQYF. V is TRBV7-2 and J is TRBJ2-5; 7 bases fit TRBD2. V was clipped by 3 bases and J by 0 bases; unmatched bases: 4. The CDR3 loop spans 15 amino acids. CDR1 SGHTA and CDR2 FQGNSA come from the germline V gene. Full variable domain (rest looked up from reference TRBV7-2 and TRBJ2-5): GAGVSQSPSNKVTEKGKDVELRCDPISGHTALYWYRQSLGQGLEFLIYFQGNSAPDKSGLPSDRFSAERTGGSVSTLTIQRTQQEDSAVYLCASSFLGTNQETQYFGPGTRLLVL.

The chain links TRBV7-9 to TRBJ2-1; D not certain. The CDR3 loop spans 15 amino acids. Germline-derived CDR1 and CDR2 are SEHNR and FQNEAQ (reference sequence). Trimming shortened V by 4 bases and J by 0 bases, and 10 bases separated the two germline ends. The CDR3 loop is CASSSLVSSYNEQFF. The CDR3 nucleotides are TGTGCCAGCAGCTCCCTGGTGAGCTCCTACAATGAGCAGTTCTTC.

This clone was picked up a small number of times. The chain employs TRBV7-7 and TRBJ2-1, with 10 nucleotides matching TRBD2. Germline loops: CDR1 SSHAT, CDR2 FNYEAQ (reference sequence). V gave up 5 bases and J gave up 2 bases; unmatched junction bases: 6. The CDR3 sequence is 16 residues long. The CDR3: CASSARTSGAYNEQFF. The CDR3 DNA is TGTGCCAGCAGCGCGCGTACTAGCGGGGCCTACAATGAGCAGTTCTTC.

CDR3 bases: TGTGCCAGCAGCTCGACAGGGGACTCCACCGGGGAGCTGTTTTTT. It is translated as CASSSTGDSTGELFF. This sequence joins TRBV7-2 and TRBJ2-2; 8 bases fit TRBD1. With V trimmed by 4 bases and J by 4 bases, 5 bases remained unmatched. Per the germline V gene, CDR1 is SGHTA and CDR2 is FQGNSA. CDR3 size: 15 residues.

This chain links TRBV4-3 with TRBJ2-5, with TRBD1 matching over 7 bases. This CDR3 spans 13 amino acids. J lost 4 bases, V lost 4 bases, and 3 bases had no gene match. Germline V CDR1 and CDR2: LGHNA, YSLEER. The CDR3 DNA follows: TGCGCCAGCAGCCTCGACAGGGTAGAGACCCAGTACTTC. Translated, it gives CASSLDRVETQYF.

The DNA of the CDR3 is TGTGCCTGGAGCTCCGGGACTAGCGACTACAATGAGCAGTTCTTC. This sequence encodes CAWSSGTSDYNEQFF. V is TRBV30 and J is TRBJ2-1, with TRBD2 matching over 10 bases. Unmatched junction bases numbered 5, after V lost 3 bases and J lost 3 bases. The CDR3 covers 15 residues. The germline gives CDR1 GTSNPN, CDR2 SVGIG (reference sequence).

J is TRBJ2-1 and V is TRBV7-9; 13 positions match TRBD2. The CDR3 length is 18 residues. The V and J ends lost 1 base and 12 bases, in that order; junction bases with no gene match: 15. Germline assignment: CDR1 SEHNR and CDR2 FQNEAQ (reference sequence). The CDR3 nucleotides read TGTGCCAGCAGCTTAGAACCGGGACTAGCGGGAAGGGGTGTTCGGCAGTTCTTC. Residues: CASSLEPGLAGRGVRQFF.

The rearrangement joins TRBV6-4 to TRBJ1-2; no reliable D call. CDR1 and CDR2 (germline): MRHNA, SNTAGT. This CDR3 is built from 13 residues. V dropped 5 bases and J dropped 2 bases, with 9 bases sitting between them. CDR3 sequence (DNA): TGTGCCAGCAGTTCGACGGGAAACTATGGCTACACCTTC. This encodes CASSSTGNYGYTF.

This chain connects TRBV7-3 to TRBJ2-1; 11 bases align to TRBD1. The V gene's germline CDR1 is SGHTA and CDR2 FQGTGA. V lost 0 bases and J lost 6; bases outside the gene matches: 4. The CDR3 is made up of 16 amino acids. The CDR3 protein is CASSLTGTGGLNEQFF. Here the CDR3 DNA reads TGTGCCAGCAGCTTAACCGGGACAGGGGGTCTCAATGAGCAGTTCTTC. The full variable domain, in which reference TRBV7-3 and TRBJ2-1 provide the parts outside the CDR3, is GAGVSQTPSNKVTEKGKYVELRCDPISGHTALYWYRQSLGQGPEFLIYFQGTGAADDSGLPNDRFFAVRPEGSVSTLKIQRTERGDSAVYLCASSLTGTGGLNEQFFGPGTRLTVL.

There are a few counts of this clone. This chain joins TRBV7-8 and TRBJ1-2; TRBD1 might be the D (5 bases). V gave up 2 bases and J gave up 2 bases, with 21 bases separating them. In germline, CDR1 is SGHVS, CDR2 FQNEAQ. The CDR3 has 18 residues. CDR3: CASSLSVIRQTVNYGYTF. Here the CDR3 DNA reads TGTGCCAGCAGCTTAAGCGTGATTAGACAGACCGTCAACTATGGCTACACCTTC.

The chain couples TRBV5-1 to TRBJ2-2; maybe TRBD1 (5 bases). The germline V gene encodes CDR1 SGHRS and CDR2 YFSETQ. CDR3 length: 16 residues. Trimming stripped 0 bases from V and 4 bases from J, with 13 bases between. CDR3 sequence (DNA): TGCGCCAGCAGCTTGGAGTGGCAGGGAAGCACCGGGGAGCTGTTTTTT. Its translation is CASSLEWQGSTGELFF.